The 12 T cell receptor beta chains presented below share a single source sample, sequenced in a study of blood T cell repertoires in COVID-19 (dated by TCRdb to about 2020). Receptor libraries were prepared by the immunoSEQ multiplex PCR assay. Entries here come from immuneACCESS through TCRdb and include only in-frame sequences with V and J called. Some clones fail to appear in such tables; in the studies checked, an unresolved V gene covers under half of the shortfall, and the cause of the remainder is unknown. Here the sample has 250,000 to 300,000 clones; 65% to 90% occur a single time. The ten top clones hold roughly 5.3% of the sample. What was sequenced was peripheral blood. All receptors come from a man over 45 with active or convalescent COVID-19.

The chain carries TRBV2 and TRBJ1-4; D is uncertain. Trimming pared 4 bases from V and 16 bases from J, leaving 16 bases between. Germline values: CDR1 SNHLY, CDR2 FYNNEI. CDR3 length: 12 residues. CDR3 in DNA: TGTGCCAGCAGTGCCGTCGGGGAGAGTAAGTTTTTT. Translated, it gives CASSAVGESKFF.

The table lists this clone with a count of one. This rearrangement joins TRBV5-1 to TRBJ2-3; 14 bases fit TRBD2. This CDR3 contains 20 residues. The junction had 17 bases not matched to a gene; V was cut back by 4 bases and J by 4 bases. Germline CDR1 reads SGHRS; CDR2 reads YFSETQ. In DNA form, the CDR3 reads TGCGCCAGCAGCCCCACCCACTCGACTAGCGGGAGGGCCTTCCCAGATACGCAGTATTTT. Protein: CASSPTHSTSGRAFPDTQYF.

V usage is TRBV3-1 (or the pseudogene TRBV3-2) and J usage is TRBJ2-7, with TRBD2 identical over 15 bases. Looked up from germline, CDR1 is LGHDT and CDR2 is YNNKEL (reference sequence). This CDR3 comprises 16 residues. With 5 bases clipped from V and 7 bases from J, the junction kept 9 bases outside the gene matches. The CDR3 DNA follows: TGTGCCAGCAGCTACGGGACTAGCGGGAGGTCGAGTGAGCAGTACTTC. Amino acid sequence: CASSYGTSGRSSEQYF.

The genes are TRBV21-1 and TRBJ2-3; the table's D call, TRBD2, has no DNA check behind it. TRBV21-1 is assigned pseudogene status. The CDR3 covers 16 residues. The CDR3 DNA sequence: TGTGCCAGCAGCAAGTCGGGCCGCAGCGGAACAGATACGCAGTATTTT. This translates into CASSKSGRSGTDTQYF.

This CDR3 reads CASSPRGGTATYEQYF. CDR3 coding DNA: TGCGCCAGCAGCCCCAGGGGCGGCACAGCGACCTACGAGCAGTACTTC. The V gene is TRBV5-1, the J gene TRBJ2-7; the D gene is possibly TRBD1 (6 bases). V was shortened by 4 bases and J by 2 bases, with 19 bases between the two germline ends. This CDR3 is 16 amino acids long. Germline CDR1 SGHRS, CDR2 YFSETQ.

The gene calls are TRBV30 and TRBJ1-5, with TRBD1 matching over 9 bases. This CDR3 spans 20 amino acids. CDR1 GTSNPN and CDR2 SVGIG come from the germline V gene (reference sequence). V trimming: 2 bases; J trimming: 0 bases; junction bases outside the gene matches: 17. CDR3 residues: CAWSRYRPEGQGISNQPQHF. For the CDR3, the DNA is TGTGCCTGGAGTCGGTATCGGCCTGAAGGACAGGGGATTAGCAATCAGCCCCAGCATTTT.

The chain combines TRBV3-1 (or the pseudogene TRBV3-2) with TRBJ2-2, with 7 bases aligning to TRBD1. The CDR3 runs 14 residues. The junction had 2 bases not matched to a gene; V was cut back by 6 bases and J by 1 base. Germline V gene sequence: CDR1 LGHDT, CDR2 YNNKEL (reference sequence). The chain's CDR3 is CASRRQGNTGELFF. DNA of the CDR3: TGTGCCAGCAGACGACAGGGGAACACCGGGGAGCTGTTTTTT.

The genes are TRBV6-5 and TRBJ1-3, with TRBD1 matching over 7 bases. Germline V gene sequence: CDR1 MNHEY, CDR2 SVGAGI. The CDR3 is 15 amino acids. Unmatched junction bases numbered 5, after V lost 6 bases and J lost 0 bases. CDR3 DNA: TGTGCCAGCAGGGGGGACAGTCTCTCTGGAAACACCATATATTTT. The encoded protein is CASRGDSLSGNTIYF.

This chain connects TRBV12-5 to TRBJ2-3; the D is unclear. Trimming removed 5 bases at V and 3 bases at J, with 6 bases between. The V gene's germline CDR1 is LGHNT and CDR2 FRNRAP. CDR3 size: 12 residues. The DNA for the CDR3 is TGTGCTAGTGGTATCTTTACAGATACGCAGTATTTT. This gives the protein CASGIFTDTQYF.

The chain carries TRBV7-9 and TRBJ2-3, with TRBD2 matching over 8 bases. V shed 5 bases, J shed 8 bases, and the junction held 3 bases outside the gene matches. Germline CDR1 and CDR2: SEHNR and FQNEAQ (reference sequence). This CDR3 is 12 amino acids long. The CDR3 sequence: CASSPGGATQYF. The CDR3 coding sequence is TGTGCCAGCAGCCCGGGGGGGGCTACGCAGTATTTT.

The V gene is TRBV18, the J gene TRBJ1-2; 7 bases are shared with TRBD1. This CDR3 spans 15 amino acids. Per germline, CDR1 KGHSH and CDR2 LQKENI. With 6 bases clipped from V and 3 bases from J, the junction kept 10 bases outside the gene matches. CDR3 region: CASSRRTGYDYGYTF. The CDR3 DNA follows: TGTGCCAGCTCCCGCCGGACAGGTTATGACTATGGCTACACCTTC.

The chain links TRBV6-5 to TRBJ1-6; a possible D gene is TRBD1 (5 bases). The CDR3 is 15 amino acids. Germline V gives CDR1 MNHEY, CDR2 SVGAGI. Deletions cut 8 bases from V and 5 bases from J, with 16 bases between. This CDR3 is CASQIPGRDNSPLHF. The CDR3 bases are TGTGCCAGCCAAATCCCGGGCAGGGATAATTCACCCCTCCACTTT.